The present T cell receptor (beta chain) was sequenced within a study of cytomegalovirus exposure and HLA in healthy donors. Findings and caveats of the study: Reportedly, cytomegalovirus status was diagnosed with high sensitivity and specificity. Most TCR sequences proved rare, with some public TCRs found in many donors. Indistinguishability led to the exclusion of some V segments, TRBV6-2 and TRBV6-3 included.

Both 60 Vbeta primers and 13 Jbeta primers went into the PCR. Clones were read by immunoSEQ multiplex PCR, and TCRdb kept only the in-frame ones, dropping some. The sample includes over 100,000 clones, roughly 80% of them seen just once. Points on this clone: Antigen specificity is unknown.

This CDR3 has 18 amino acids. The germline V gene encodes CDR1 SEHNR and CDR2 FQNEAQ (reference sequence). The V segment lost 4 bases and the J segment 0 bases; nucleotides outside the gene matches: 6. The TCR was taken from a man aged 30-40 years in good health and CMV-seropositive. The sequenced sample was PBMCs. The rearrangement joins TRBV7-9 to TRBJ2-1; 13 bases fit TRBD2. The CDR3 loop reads CASSSTSGRASSYNEQFF. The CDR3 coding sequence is TGTGCCAGCAGCTCAACTAGCGGGAGGGCAAGCTCCTACAATGAGCAGTTCTTC.